Each of the 25 T cell receptor beta chains below was sequenced from the same sample in a study of blood T cell repertoires in COVID-19. The data were produced by immunoSEQ multiplex PCR, yet TCRdb's version contains in-frame clones alone and is incomplete. The table records a few hundred thousand clones, about 85% of them present only once. The source material was peripheral blood. The receptors stem from a man aged 45-65 years who had recovered from COVID-19.

This rearrangement joins TRBV5-1 to TRBJ2-3, with 8 bases matching TRBD2. There are 15 residues in the CDR3. Trimming took 5 bases from V and 1 from J; bases not matched to a gene: 6. Germline CDR1 SGHRS, CDR2 YFSETQ. The CDR3: CASRSPGLGTDTQYF. CDR3 sequence (DNA): TGCGCCAGCAGATCCCCGGGACTAGGCACAGATACGCAGTATTTT. The full variable domain, in which reference TRBV5-1 and TRBJ2-3 provide the parts outside the CDR3, is KAGVTQTPRYLIKTRGQQVTLSCSPISGHRSVSWYQQTPGQGLQFLFEYFSETQRNKGNFPGRFSGRQFSNSRSEMNVSTLELGDSALYLCASRSPGLGTDTQYFGPGTRLTVL.

The chain carries TRBV9 and TRBJ2-3, with 9 bases fitting TRBD2. CDR1 and CDR2 (germline): SGDLS, YYNGEE. The CDR3 runs 16 residues. V shed 3 bases, J shed 0 bases, and the junction held 5 bases outside the gene matches. The CDR3 region has the DNA TGTGCCAGCAGCGCCGGACTAGCGTTTAGCACAGATACGCAGTATTTT. Translation gives CASSAGLAFSTDTQYF.

This clone has a single count. This rearrangement joins TRBV5-1 to TRBJ2-1; 8 bases agree with TRBD2. With V trimmed by 0 bases and J by 6 bases, 2 bases remained unmatched. There are 14 residues in the CDR3. Looked up from germline, CDR1 is SGHRS and CDR2 is YFSETQ. DNA of the CDR3: TGCGCCAGCAGCTTGGAAACTAGCGGCAATGAGCAGTTCTTC. This translates into CASSLETSGNEQFF.

This clone was seen only a few times. J is TRBJ1-5 and V is TRBV30, with TRBD1 matching over 7 bases. The CDR3 is made up of 14 amino acids. The J segment lost 2 bases and the V segment lost 5 bases, leaving 6 bases of the junction unmatched. The germline V gene encodes CDR1 GTSNPN and CDR2 SVGIG (reference sequence). The CDR3: CAWARTGGNQPQHF. CDR3 coding DNA: TGTGCCTGGGCCCGAACAGGGGGCAATCAGCCCCAGCATTTT. The full variable domain, rest sourced from reference TRBV30 and TRBJ1-5, is SQTIHQWPATLVQPVGSPLSLECTVEGTSNPNLYWYRQAAGRGLQLLFYSVGIGQISSEVPQNLSASRPQDRQFILSSKKLLLSDSGFYLCAWARTGGNQPQHFGDGTRLSIL.

The gene calls are TRBV6-1 and TRBJ1-4, with D uncertain. CDR3 length: 16 amino acids. Germline V gene lookup returns CDR1 MNHNS and CDR2 SASEGT. Between the trimmed V and J ends, which lost 4 bases and 7 bases, there was a span of 19 bases. CDR3 amino acids: CASSGYTTPGGEKLFF. The CDR3 nucleotides read TGTGCCAGCAGTGGGTACACGACGCCAGGAGGTGAAAAACTGTTTTTT.

This clone turned up a few times. The chain carries TRBV28 and TRBJ1-5; D gene ambiguous. There are 16 residues in the CDR3. V lost 2 bases, J lost 3 bases, and 14 bases lay in between. Per germline, CDR1 MDHEN and CDR2 SYDVKM. CDR3 in DNA: TGTGCCAGCAGTTTACCTCAGCCGGGTCTCAATCAGCCCCAGCATTTT. Translating it yields CASSLPQPGLNQPQHF.

The rearrangement joins TRBV18 to TRBJ2-5; weak D call: TRBD1 (6 bases). V lost 1 base and J lost 2, with 8 bases in between. The CDR3 loop spans 14 amino acids. Per the germline V gene, CDR1 is KGHSH and CDR2 is LQKENI. As DNA, the CDR3 is TGTGCCAGCTCACCACAGGGACAACAAGAGACCCAGTACTTC. Its translation is CASSPQGQQETQYF.

This clone was seen a few times. At the DNA level, this CDR3 is encoded by other sequences in the same sample as well. This sequence joins TRBV7-9 and TRBJ1-4, with TRBD1 matching 9 bases. The V gene's germline CDR1 is SEHNR and CDR2 FQNEAQ (reference sequence). Losses at the gene ends were 5 bases for V and 4 bases for J; bases not matched to a gene: 2. The CDR3 runs 14 residues. The CDR3 reads CASSPGQGNEKLFF. CDR3 bases: TGTGCCAGCAGCCCGGGACAGGGTAATGAAAAACTGTTTTTT. The variable domain in full, with the rest retrieved from reference TRBV7-9 and TRBJ1-4, is DTGVSQNPRHKITKRGQNVTFRCDPISEHNRLYWYRQTLGQGPEFLTYFQNEAQLEKSRLLSDRFSAERPKGSFSTLEIQRTEQGDSAMYLCASSPGQGNEKLFFGSGTQLSVL.

The gene calls are TRBV6-2 or TRBV6-3 and TRBJ1-5, with D possibly being TRBD1 (6 bases). V was cut by 1 base and J by 9 bases, with 10 bases left in between. Germline V gene lookup returns CDR1 MNHEY and CDR2 SVGEGT. The CDR3 runs 13 residues. For the CDR3, the DNA is TGTGCCAGCAGTTACTGGGGGCAAACGCCCCAGCATTTT. Its translation: CASSYWGQTPQHF.

The V and J genes are TRBV29-1 and TRBJ2-7, with D possibly TRBD2 on 6 matching bases. CDR1 and CDR2 from the germline V gene are SQVTM and ANQGSEA. Trimming removed 1 base at V and 0 bases at J, with 13 bases between. This CDR3 contains 15 residues. The CDR3 protein is CSVEVGDFSSYEQYF. CDR3 bases: TGCAGCGTTGAAGTCGGGGACTTTAGCTCCTACGAGCAGTACTTC.

The table lists this clone with a few counts. J is TRBJ1-2 and V is TRBV7-9; D might be TRBD1 (5 bases). Germline CDR1 and CDR2: SEHNR and FQNEAQ (reference sequence). V was trimmed by 8 bases and J by 3 bases, leaving 7 bases between them. This CDR3 region has 11 residues. The CDR3 is CASQGYYGYTF. The CDR3 coding sequence is TGTGCCAGCCAGGGATACTATGGCTACACCTTC.

This chain links TRBV3-1 (or the pseudogene TRBV3-2) with TRBJ2-7, with 9 bases aligning to TRBD2. V shed 5 bases, J shed 7 bases, and the junction held 12 bases outside the gene matches. This CDR3 contains 15 residues. In germline, CDR1 is LGHDT, CDR2 YNNKEL (reference sequence). The CDR3 sequence: CASSESAGGPREQYF. The CDR3 DNA reads as TGTGCCAGCAGCGAATCTGCGGGAGGGCCGAGAGAGCAGTACTTC.

This clone was seen once. This chain connects TRBV15 to TRBJ2-3, with 9 bases identical to TRBD2. This CDR3 region has 15 residues. CDR1 and CDR2 from the germline V gene are LNHNV and YYDKDF (reference sequence). Trimming cost V 9 bases and J 5 bases; bases outside gene matches: 12. CDR3 region: CATRMAGGNLDTQYF. The CDR3 DNA is TGTGCCACAAGGATGGCGGGAGGGAACCTAGATACGCAGTATTTT.

This rearrangement joins TRBV7-2 to TRBJ2-1; 9 nucleotides match TRBD2. Germline CDR1 reads SGHTA; CDR2 reads FQGNSA. Trimming removed 4 bases from V and 13 bases from J; junction bases left unmatched: 8. The CDR3 extends over 13 amino acids. Here the CDR3 reads CASSSQSGRNQFF. CDR3 bases: TGTGCCAGCAGCTCCCAAAGCGGGAGGAATCAGTTCTTC.

V gene TRBV28 combines with J gene TRBJ1-1; D may be TRBD1 (5 bases). With 2 bases removed from V and 4 bases from J, the gap between germline ends came to 11 bases. The CDR3 length is 14 residues. Germline CDR1 is MDHEN and CDR2 is SYDVKM. The CDR3 here is CASSLGGTVTEAFF. The CDR3 DNA sequence: TGTGCCAGCAGTTTAGGGGGGACGGTCACTGAAGCTTTCTTT.

The CDR3 reads CATSDAWGGTINEQFF. As DNA, the CDR3 is TGTGCCACCAGTGATGCTTGGGGTGGGACTATAAATGAGCAGTTCTTC. V usage is TRBV24-1 and J usage is TRBJ2-1; 7 bases line up with TRBD2. The CDR3 has 16 residues. The germline V gene encodes CDR1 KGHDR and CDR2 SFDVKD. After removal of 3 bases from V and 7 bases from J, the junction contained 11 bases not matched to a gene.

The rearrangement uses TRBV7-6 and TRBJ2-1; D is unclear. The germline gives CDR1 SGHVS, CDR2 FNYEAQ. Trimming stripped 5 bases from V and 0 bases from J, with 17 bases between. The CDR3 totals 17 residues. CDR3 amino acids: CASSPGFVRSSYNEQFF. CDR3 nucleotide sequence: TGTGCCAGCAGCCCCGGGTTTGTGAGGAGCTCCTACAATGAGCAGTTCTTC.

V is TRBV19 and J is TRBJ2-7; 8 bases are a match to TRBD1. Germline V CDR1 and CDR2: LNHDA, SQIVND (reference sequence). There are 13 residues in the CDR3. V lost 7 bases to trimming and J lost 6 bases; unmatched junction nucleotides: 8. The CDR3: CASNSRGQVEQYF. Written as DNA, the CDR3 is TGTGCCAGTAATTCCAGGGGGCAGGTCGAGCAGTACTTC.

DNA for the CDR3: TGTGCCAGCAGAGTAGCAGGGGCGCTAAGCAATCAGCCCCAGCATTTT. This codes for CASRVAGALSNQPQHF. This chain connects TRBV28 to TRBJ1-5, with D perhaps TRBD1 (6 bases). The germline V and J ends were trimmed by 6 bases and 1 base, with 16 bases remaining between them. The CDR3 is 16 amino acids. Germline CDR1 and CDR2: MDHEN and SYDVKM.

This clone was seen just once. The J gene is TRBJ2-7, the V gene TRBV30; D is possibly TRBD2 (5 bases). Germline CDR1 and CDR2: GTSNPN and SVGIG (reference sequence). V lost 0 bases, J lost 6 bases, and 15 bases lay in between. CDR3 size: 14 residues. The CDR3: CAWSVLFPAGEQYF. CDR3 bases: TGTGCCTGGAGTGTACTTTTTCCCGCGGGCGAGCAGTACTTC. Full variable domain (missing parts from reference TRBV30 and TRBJ2-7): SQTIHQWPATLVQPVGSPLSLECTVEGTSNPNLYWYRQAAGRGLQLLFYSVGIGQISSEVPQNLSASRPQDRQFILSSKKLLLSDSGFYLCAWSVLFPAGEQYFGPGTRLTVT.

This chain joins TRBV28 and TRBJ2-5; unclear D gene. Per the germline V gene, CDR1 is MDHEN and CDR2 is SYDVKM. Trimming cost V 2 bases and J 2 bases, with 6 bases left between them. This CDR3 is built from 13 residues. CDR3 amino acids: CASSLTEQETQYF. CDR3 nucleotide sequence: TGTGCCAGCAGTTTAACAGAGCAAGAGACCCAGTACTTC.

This chain joins TRBV9 and TRBJ2-4, with 10 positions matching TRBD2. Germline V gives CDR1 SGDLS, CDR2 YYNGEE. The CDR3 loop spans 16 amino acids. Losses at the gene ends were 0 bases for V and 5 bases for J; bases not matched to a gene: 5. The CDR3 bases are TGTGCCAGCAGCGTAGAGCCTAGCGGGGGAGAAAACATTCAGTACTTC. Residues: CASSVEPSGGENIQYF.

This sequence joins TRBV6-5 and TRBJ1-1; D possibly corresponds to TRBD1 (6 bases). Trimming removed 6 bases from V and 1 base from J, with 12 bases in between. The CDR3 has 14 residues. Per the germline V gene, CDR1 is MNHEY and CDR2 is SVGAGI. The CDR3 here is CASRTGTPNTEAFF. The DNA of the CDR3 is TGTGCCAGCAGAACCGGGACACCGAACACTGAAGCTTTCTTT.

The rearrangement joins TRBV18 to TRBJ2-1; a weak D match, TRBD1 (5 bases). Trimming took off 3 bases at V and 7 bases at J, with 10 bases between the two ends. Germline V lookup: CDR1 KGHSH, CDR2 LQKENI. CDR3 length: 13 residues. The CDR3 bases are TGTGCCAGCTCACCCTCAGGGCGAAATGAGCAGTTCTTC. This encodes CASSPSGRNEQFF. Supplemented by reference TRBV18 and TRBJ2-1, the full variable domain reads NAGVMQNPRHLVRRRGQEARLRCSPMKGHSHVYWYRQLPEEGLKFMVYLQKENIIDESGMPKERFSAEFPKEGPSILRIQQVVRGDSAAYFCASSPSGRNEQFFGPGTRLTVL.

The chain has TRBV28 and TRBJ1-2, with 7 bases identical to TRBD1. V lost 6 bases, J lost 4 bases, and 17 bases stayed unmatched. Germline CDR1 and CDR2: MDHEN and SYDVKM. The CDR3 is 17 residues long. The CDR3 region has the DNA TGTGCCAGCAGCATGACAGGGATCACGCGACTGGTCTATGGCTACACCTTC. Its translation: CASSMTGITRLVYGYTF.